The 4 T cell receptor beta chains presented below share a single source sample, sequenced in a study of T cell responses to AZD1222 COVID-19 vaccine. Here immunoSEQ multiplex PCR was the method, and the copy in TCRdb shows in-frame clones only, minus some. The top ten hold 35% to 50% of the sample, which has 100,000 or so clones, roughly 89% seen once. Sequenced material: peripheral blood, taken 28 days after the second AZD1222 dose. The source is an adult who received the AZD1222 COVID-19 vaccine.

This rearrangement joins TRBV2 to TRBJ2-7; the match to TRBD2 covers 7 bases. Germline V gene data show CDR1 as SNHLY and CDR2 as FYNNEI. V dropped 6 bases and J dropped 2; count of bases not matched to a gene: 7. CDR3 length: 14 residues. CDR3 DNA sequence: TGTGCCAGCAGGCTCCCGGGGACTACCTACGAGCAGTACTTC. Protein: CASRLPGTTYEQYF.

This sequence joins TRBV5-5 and TRBJ2-2; D remains ambiguous. The CDR3 contains 14 residues. V was pared by 2 bases and J by 3 bases, with 8 bases between. Germline CDR1 is SGHKS and CDR2 is YYEKEE (reference sequence). CDR3 in DNA: TGTGCCAGCAGCTTTACGTCGGACACCGGGGAGCTGTTTTTT. Its translation: CASSFTSDTGELFF.

This rearrangement joins TRBV19 to TRBJ1-3; possible D gene TRBD1, 5 bases. The CDR3 contains 16 residues. Germline V gene data show CDR1 as LNHDA and CDR2 as SQIVND (reference sequence). V shed 8 bases and J shed 4 bases, with 21 bases lying between them. CDR3 amino acids: CASGDQGVSEGNTIYF. CDR3 nucleotides: TGTGCCAGTGGGGACCAAGGGGTCTCTGAGGGAAACACCATATATTTT.

This clone has a single count. V and J are TRBV4-2 and TRBJ2-3; D perhaps matches TRBD2 (5 bases). Per the germline V gene, CDR1 is LGHNA and CDR2 is YNFKEQ. The CDR3 totals 15 residues. The V and J ends lost 3 bases and 1 base respectively, with 11 bases between them. The CDR3 loop is CASSQLAEGTDTQYF. The CDR3 nucleotides read TGTGCCAGCAGCCAGCTAGCAGAGGGCACAGATACGCAGTATTTT.